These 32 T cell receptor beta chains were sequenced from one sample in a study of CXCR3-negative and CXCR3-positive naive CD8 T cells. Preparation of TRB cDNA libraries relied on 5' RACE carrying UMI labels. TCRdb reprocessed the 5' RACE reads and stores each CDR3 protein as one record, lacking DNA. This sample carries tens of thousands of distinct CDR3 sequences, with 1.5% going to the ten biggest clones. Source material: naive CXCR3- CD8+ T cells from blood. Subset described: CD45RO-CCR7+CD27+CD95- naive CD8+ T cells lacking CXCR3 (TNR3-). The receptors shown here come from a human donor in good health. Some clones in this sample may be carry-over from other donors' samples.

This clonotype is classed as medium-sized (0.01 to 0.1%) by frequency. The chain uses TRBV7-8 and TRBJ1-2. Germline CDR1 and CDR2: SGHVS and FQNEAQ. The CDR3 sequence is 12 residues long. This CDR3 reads CASSPLAGGYTF.

CDR3 loop: CASSIGRVVYNEQFF. V is TRBV21-1 and J is TRBJ2-1; TCRdb reports TRBD1, a call that lacks DNA to check it against. TRBV21-1 is recorded as a pseudogene. There are 15 residues in the CDR3.

This CDR3 is CASSQPDRRETQYF. The V call is TRBV6-6, the J call TRBJ2-5; absent DNA, TCRdb's TRBD1 call cannot be checked. The CDR3 consists of 14 residues. Germline assignment: CDR1 MNHNY and CDR2 SVGAGI (reference sequence).

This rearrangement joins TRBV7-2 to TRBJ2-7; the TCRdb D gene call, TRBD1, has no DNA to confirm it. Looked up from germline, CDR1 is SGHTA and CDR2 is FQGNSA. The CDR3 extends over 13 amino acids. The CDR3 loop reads CASSPGIAYEQYF. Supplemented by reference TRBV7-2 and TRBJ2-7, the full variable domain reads GAGVSQSPSNKVTEKGKDVELRCDPISGHTALYWYRQSLGQGLEFLIYFQGNSAPDKSGLPSDRFSAERTGGSVSTLTIQRTQQEDSAVYLCASSPGIAYEQYFGPGTRLTVT.

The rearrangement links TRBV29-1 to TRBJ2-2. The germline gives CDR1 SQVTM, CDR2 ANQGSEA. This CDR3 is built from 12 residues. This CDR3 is CSVPRNTGELFF.

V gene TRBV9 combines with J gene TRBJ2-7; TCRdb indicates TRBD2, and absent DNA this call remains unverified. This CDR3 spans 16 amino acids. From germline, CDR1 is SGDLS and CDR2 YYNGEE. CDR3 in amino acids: CASSVGLAGDSYEQYF. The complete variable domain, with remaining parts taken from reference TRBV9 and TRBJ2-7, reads DSGVTQTPKHLITATGQRVTLRCSPRSGDLSVYWYQQSLDQGLQFLIQYYNGEERAKGNILERFSAQQFPDLHSELNLSSLELGDSALYFCASSVGLAGDSYEQYFGPGTRLTVT.

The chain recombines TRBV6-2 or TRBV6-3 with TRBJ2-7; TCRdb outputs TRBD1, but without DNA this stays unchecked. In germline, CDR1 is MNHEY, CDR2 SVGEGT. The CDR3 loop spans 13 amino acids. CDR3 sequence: CASSPLVNYEQYF.

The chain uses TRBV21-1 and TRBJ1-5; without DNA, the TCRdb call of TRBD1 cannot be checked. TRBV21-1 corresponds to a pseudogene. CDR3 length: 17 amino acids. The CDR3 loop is CASSRDRVDFGNQPQHF.

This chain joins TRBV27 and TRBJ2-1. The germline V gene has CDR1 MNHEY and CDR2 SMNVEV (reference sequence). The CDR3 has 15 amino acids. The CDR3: CASSFVALTYNEQFF.

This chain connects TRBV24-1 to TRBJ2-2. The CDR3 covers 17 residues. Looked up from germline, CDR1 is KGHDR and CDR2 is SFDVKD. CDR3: CATSDLVVSGNTGELFF.

CDR3 amino acids: CASSLRAGSSYEQYF. The rearrangement joins TRBV7-6 to TRBJ2-7; TCRdb names TRBD2, which stays unverified in the absence of DNA. The CDR3 totals 15 residues. Germline CDR1 reads SGHVS; CDR2 reads FNYEAQ.

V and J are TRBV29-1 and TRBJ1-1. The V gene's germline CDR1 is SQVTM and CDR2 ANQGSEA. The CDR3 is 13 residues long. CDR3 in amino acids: CSVDQLGNTEAFF.

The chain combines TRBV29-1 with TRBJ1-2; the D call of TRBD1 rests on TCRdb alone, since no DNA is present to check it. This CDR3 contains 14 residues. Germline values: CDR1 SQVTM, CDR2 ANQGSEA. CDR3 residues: CSVEDWTGNYGYTF.

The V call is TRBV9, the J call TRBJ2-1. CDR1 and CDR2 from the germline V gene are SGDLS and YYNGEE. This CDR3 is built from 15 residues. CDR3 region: CASSVEQISYNEQFF.

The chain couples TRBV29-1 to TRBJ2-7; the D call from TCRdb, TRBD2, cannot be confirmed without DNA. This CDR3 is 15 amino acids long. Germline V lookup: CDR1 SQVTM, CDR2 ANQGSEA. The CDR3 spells CSVEGTSAGSYEQYF.

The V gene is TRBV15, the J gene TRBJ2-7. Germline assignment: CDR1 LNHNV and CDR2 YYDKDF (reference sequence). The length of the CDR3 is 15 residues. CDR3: CATSRESVNSYGQYF.

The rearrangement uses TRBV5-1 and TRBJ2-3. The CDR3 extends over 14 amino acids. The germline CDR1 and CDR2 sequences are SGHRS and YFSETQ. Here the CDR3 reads CASSLAPGPDTQYF.

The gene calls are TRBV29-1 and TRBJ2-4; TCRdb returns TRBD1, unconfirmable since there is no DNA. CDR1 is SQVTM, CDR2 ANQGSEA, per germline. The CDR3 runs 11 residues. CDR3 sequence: CSVEGEGQPYF.

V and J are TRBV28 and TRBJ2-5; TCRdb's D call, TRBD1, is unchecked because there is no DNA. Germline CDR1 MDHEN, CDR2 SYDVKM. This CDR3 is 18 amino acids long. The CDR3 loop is CASSYGRDNPQGQETQYF.

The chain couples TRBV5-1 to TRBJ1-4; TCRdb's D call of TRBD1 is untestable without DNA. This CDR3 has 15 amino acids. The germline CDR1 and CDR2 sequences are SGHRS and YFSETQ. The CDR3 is CASSSPGTPDEKLFF.

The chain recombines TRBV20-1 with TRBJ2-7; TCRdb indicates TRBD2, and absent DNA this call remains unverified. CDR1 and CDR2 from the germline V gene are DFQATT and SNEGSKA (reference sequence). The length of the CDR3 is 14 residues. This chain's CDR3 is CSASSPAGDRGQYF.

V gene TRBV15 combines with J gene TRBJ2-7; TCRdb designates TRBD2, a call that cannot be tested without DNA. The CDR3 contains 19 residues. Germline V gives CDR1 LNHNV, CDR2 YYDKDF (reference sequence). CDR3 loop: CATSRGPLESAGISYEQYF.

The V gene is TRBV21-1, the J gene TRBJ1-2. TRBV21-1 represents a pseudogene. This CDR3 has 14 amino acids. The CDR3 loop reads CASSSNIDNYGYTF.

The CDR3 is CASRLGWTSGTAETQYF. The rearrangement joins TRBV7-8 to TRBJ2-5; TCRdb's D gene call, TRBD2, goes unchecked for lack of DNA. In germline, CDR1 is SGHVS, CDR2 FQNEAQ. The CDR3 loop spans 17 amino acids.

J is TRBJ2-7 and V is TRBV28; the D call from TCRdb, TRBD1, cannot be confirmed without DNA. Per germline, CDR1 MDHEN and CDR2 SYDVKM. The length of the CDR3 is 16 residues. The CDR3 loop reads CASSLLGQGYSYEQYF. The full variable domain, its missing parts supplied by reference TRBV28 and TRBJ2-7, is DVKVTQSSRYLVKRTGEKVFLECVQDMDHENMFWYRQDPGLGLRLIYFSYDVKMKEKGDIPEGYSVSREKKERFSLILESASTNQTSMYLCASSLLGQGYSYEQYFGPGTRLTVT.

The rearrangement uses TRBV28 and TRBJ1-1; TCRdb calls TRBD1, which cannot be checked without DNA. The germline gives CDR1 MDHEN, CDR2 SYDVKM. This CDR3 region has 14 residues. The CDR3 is CASSSDRSVPEAFF.

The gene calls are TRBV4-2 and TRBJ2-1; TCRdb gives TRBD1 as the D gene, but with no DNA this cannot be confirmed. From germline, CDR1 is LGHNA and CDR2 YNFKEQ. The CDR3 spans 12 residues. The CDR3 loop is CASSQRPLEQFF.

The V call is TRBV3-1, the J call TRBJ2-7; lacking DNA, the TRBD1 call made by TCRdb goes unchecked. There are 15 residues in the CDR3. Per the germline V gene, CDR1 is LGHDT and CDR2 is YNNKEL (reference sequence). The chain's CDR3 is CASSPPGTGGYEQYF.

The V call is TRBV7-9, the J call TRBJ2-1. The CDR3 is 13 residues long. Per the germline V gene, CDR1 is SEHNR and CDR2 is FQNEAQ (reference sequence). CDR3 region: CASSAGYYNEQFF.

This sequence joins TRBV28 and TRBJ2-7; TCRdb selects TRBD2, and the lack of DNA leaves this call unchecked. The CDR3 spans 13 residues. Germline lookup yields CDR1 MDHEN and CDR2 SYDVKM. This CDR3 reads CASRDSVFYEQYF.

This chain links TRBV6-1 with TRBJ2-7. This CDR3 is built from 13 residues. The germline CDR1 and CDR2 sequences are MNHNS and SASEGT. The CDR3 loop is CASSHPTSYEQYF.

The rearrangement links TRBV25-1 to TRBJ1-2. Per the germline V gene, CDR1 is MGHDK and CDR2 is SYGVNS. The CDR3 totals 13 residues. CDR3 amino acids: CASSDRNNYGYTF.